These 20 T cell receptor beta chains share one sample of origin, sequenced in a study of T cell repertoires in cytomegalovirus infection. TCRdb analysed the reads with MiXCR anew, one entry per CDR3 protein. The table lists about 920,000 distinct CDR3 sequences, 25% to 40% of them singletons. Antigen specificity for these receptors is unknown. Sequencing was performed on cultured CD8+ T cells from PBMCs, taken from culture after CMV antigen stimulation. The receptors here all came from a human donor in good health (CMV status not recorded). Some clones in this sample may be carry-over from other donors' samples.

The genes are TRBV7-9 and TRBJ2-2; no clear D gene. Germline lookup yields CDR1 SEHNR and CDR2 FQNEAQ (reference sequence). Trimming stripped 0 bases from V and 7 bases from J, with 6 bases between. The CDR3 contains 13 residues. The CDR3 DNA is TGTGCCAGCAGCTTAGCGCCCAGCGGGGAGCTGTTTTTT. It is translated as CASSLAPSGELFF.

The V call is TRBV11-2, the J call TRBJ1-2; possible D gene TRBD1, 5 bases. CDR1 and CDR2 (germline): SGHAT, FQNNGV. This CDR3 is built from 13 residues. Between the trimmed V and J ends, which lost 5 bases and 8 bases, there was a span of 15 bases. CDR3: CASSPHPGEGYTF. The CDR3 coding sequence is TGTGCCAGCAGCCCCCACCCGGGGGAGGGCTACACCTTC.

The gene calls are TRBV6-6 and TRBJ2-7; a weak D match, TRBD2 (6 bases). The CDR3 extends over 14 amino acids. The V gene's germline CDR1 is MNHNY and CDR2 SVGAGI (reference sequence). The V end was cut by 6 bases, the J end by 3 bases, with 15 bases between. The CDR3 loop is CASSDAQEGYEQYF. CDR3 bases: TGTGCCAGCAGCGATGCACAGGAGGGCTACGAGCAGTACTTC.

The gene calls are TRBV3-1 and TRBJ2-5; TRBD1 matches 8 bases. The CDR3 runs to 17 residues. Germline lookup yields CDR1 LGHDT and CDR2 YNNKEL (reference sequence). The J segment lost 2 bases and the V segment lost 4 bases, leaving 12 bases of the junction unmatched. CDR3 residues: CASSPNPGQGSQETQYF. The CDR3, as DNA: TGTGCCAGCAGCCCGAATCCAGGACAGGGATCTCAAGAGACCCAGTACTTC.

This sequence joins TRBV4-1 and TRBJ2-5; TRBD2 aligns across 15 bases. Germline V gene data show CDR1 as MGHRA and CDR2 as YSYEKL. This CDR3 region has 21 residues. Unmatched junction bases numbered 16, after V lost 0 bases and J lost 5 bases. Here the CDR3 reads CASSQEQGLAGGGGSVETQYF. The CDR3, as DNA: TGCGCCAGCAGCCAAGAACAGGGACTAGCGGGGGGCGGGGGTTCGGTGGAGACCCAGTACTTC.

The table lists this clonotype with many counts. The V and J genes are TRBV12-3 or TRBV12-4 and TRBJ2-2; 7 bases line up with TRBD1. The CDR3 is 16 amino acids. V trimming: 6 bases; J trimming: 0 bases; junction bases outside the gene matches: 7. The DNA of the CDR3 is TGTGCCAGCAGCCCTAGACAGGGAACGAACACCGGGGAGCTGTTTTTT. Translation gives CASSPRQGTNTGELFF.

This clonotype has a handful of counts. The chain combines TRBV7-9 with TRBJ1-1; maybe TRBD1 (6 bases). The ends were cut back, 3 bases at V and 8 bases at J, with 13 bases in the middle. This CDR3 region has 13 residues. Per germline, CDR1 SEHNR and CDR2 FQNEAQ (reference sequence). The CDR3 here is CASSLEGGVEAFF. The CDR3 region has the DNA TGTGCCAGCAGCTTGGAAGGGGGAGTCGAAGCTTTCTTT. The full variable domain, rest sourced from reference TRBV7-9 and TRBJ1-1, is DTGVSQNPRHKITKRGQNVTFRCDPISEHNRLYWYRQTLGQGPEFLTYFQNEAQLEKSRLLSDRFSAERPKGSFSTLEIQRTEQGDSAMYLCASSLEGGVEAFFGQGTRLTVV.

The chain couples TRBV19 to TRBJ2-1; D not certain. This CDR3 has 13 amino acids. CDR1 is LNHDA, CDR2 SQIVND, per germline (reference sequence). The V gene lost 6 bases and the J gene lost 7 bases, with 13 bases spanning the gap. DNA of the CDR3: TGTGCCAGTAGGATTGGGGTCGGTAATGAGCAGTTCTTC. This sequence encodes CASRIGVGNEQFF.

CDR3 amino acids: CASSSTRTGWGEQFF. The CDR3 DNA reads as TGTGCCAGCAGCTCAACCAGGACAGGCTGGGGTGAGCAGTTCTTC. The chain couples TRBV11-2 to TRBJ2-1; TRBD1 matches 7 bases. This CDR3 region has 15 residues. The J segment lost 9 bases and the V segment lost 4 bases, leaving 12 bases of the junction unmatched. Germline V gene sequence: CDR1 SGHAT, CDR2 FQNNGV.

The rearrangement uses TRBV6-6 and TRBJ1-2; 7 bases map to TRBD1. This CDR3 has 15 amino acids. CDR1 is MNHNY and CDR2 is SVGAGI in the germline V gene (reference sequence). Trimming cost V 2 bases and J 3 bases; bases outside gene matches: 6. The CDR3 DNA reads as TGTGCCAGCAGTTACCGCAGGGGGTTGGACTATGGCTACACCTTC. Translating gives CASSYRRGLDYGYTF.

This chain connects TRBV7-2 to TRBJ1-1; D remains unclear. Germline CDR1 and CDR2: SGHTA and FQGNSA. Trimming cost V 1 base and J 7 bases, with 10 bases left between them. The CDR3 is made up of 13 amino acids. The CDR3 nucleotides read TGTGCCAGCAGCTTAGGGGGTAAGAGTGAAGCTTTCTTT. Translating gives CASSLGGKSEAFF.

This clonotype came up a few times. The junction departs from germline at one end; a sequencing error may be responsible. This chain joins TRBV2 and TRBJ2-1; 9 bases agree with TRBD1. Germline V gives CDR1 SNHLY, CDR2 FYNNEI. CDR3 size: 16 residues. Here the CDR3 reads CASSKADRGSYNEQFF. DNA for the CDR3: TGTGCCAGCAGTAAAGCGGACAGGGGCTCCTACAATGAGCAGTTCTTC. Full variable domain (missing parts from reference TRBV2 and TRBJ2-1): EPEVTQTPSHQVTQMGQEVILRCVPISNHLYFYWYRQILGQKVEFLVSFYNNEISEKSEIFDDQFSVERPDGSNFTLKIRSTKLEDSAMYFCASSKADRGSYNEQFFGPGTRLTVL.

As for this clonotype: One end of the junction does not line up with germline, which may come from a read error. The CDR3 DNA reads as TGTGCTAGTGGTCCATGGGACAGGGTTTCCTATGGCTACATCTTC. This sequence encodes CASGPWDRVSYGYIF. The genes are TRBV12-5 and TRBJ1-2, with 9 bases fitting TRBD1. In germline, CDR1 is LGHNT, CDR2 FRNRAP. This CDR3 has 15 amino acids.

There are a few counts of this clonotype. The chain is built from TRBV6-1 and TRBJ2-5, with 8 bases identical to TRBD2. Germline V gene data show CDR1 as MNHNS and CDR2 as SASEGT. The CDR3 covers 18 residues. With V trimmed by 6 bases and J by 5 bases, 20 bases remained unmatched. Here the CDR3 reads CASSTPRGRGDPRETQYF. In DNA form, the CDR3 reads TGTGCCAGCAGCACCCCCCGGGGGCGGGGGGACCCAAGGGAGACCCAGTACTTC.

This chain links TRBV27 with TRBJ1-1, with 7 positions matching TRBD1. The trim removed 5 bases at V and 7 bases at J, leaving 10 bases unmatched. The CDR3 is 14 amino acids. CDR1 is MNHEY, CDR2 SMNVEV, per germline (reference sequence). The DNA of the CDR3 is TGTGCCAGCAGTCCAGGGGGGGGGGCCGATGAAGCTTTCTTT. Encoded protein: CASSPGGGADEAFF.

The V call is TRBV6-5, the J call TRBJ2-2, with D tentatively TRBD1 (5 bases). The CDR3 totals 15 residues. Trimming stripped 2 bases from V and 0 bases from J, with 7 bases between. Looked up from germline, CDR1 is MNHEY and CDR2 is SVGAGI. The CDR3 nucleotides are TGTGCCAGCAGTTACGGACATCCGAACACCGGGGAGCTGTTTTTT. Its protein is CASSYGHPNTGELFF.

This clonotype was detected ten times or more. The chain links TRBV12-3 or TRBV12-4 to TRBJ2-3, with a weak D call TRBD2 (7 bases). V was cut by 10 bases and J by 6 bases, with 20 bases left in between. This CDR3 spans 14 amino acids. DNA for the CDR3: TGTGCCACCCTGGGAGGGACACCGAGCGATACGCAGTATTTT. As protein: CATLGGTPSDTQYF.

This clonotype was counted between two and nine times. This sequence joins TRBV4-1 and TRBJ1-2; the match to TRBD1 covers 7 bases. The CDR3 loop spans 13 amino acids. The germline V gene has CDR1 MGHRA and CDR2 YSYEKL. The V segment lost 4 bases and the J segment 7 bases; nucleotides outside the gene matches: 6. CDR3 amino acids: CASSPRDSSGYTF. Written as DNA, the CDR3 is TGCGCCAGCAGCCCTCGGGACAGCTCTGGCTACACCTTC.

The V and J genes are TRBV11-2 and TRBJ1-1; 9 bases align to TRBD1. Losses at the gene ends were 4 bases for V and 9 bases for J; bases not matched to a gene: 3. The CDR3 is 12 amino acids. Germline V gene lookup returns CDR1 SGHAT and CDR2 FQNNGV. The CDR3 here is CASSSGQGQAFF. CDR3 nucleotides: TGTGCCAGCAGCTCCGGACAGGGGCAAGCTTTCTTT.

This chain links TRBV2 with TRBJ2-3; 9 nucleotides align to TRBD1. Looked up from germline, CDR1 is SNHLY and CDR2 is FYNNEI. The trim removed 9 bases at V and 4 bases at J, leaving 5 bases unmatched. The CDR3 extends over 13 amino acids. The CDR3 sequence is CARTGQGADTQYF. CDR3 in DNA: TGTGCCAGGACGGGACAGGGCGCAGATACGCAGTATTTT.